This entry concerns a single TCR beta chain. Its target is unknown. A second PCR, run for roughly 7 to 11 cycles, used a sample-barcoded 5' primer plus a J-beta primer mix. TCRdb re-derived calls from the 5' RACE reads in MiXCR, one entry per CDR3 protein. This table holds more than 600,000 distinct CDR3 sequences, 20% to 25% found once. The data originate from a study of blood T cells in healthy people across ages. Study-level findings and limits: TCR beta diversity correlated strongly with naive T cell percentage.

V shed 6 bases and J 1 base; nucleotides not matched to a gene: 6. The CDR3 extends over 15 amino acids. Germline-derived CDR1 and CDR2 are SQVTM and ANQGSEA. These data also featured in a second study, about T cells of mothers and their children. From that report: Reverse transcription into cDNA received all extracted RNA, at around 1.5 ug per 15 ul. Second-round PCR products received sample barcodes and 2-4 random nucleotides from the M1S primer.

This sequence was found in a boy between 10 and 17 years old in good health. Sample: blood. This chain uses TRBV29-1 with TRBJ2-1, with TRBD2 identical over 10 bases. This chain's CDR3 is CSVPSGGRSYNEQFF. In DNA, the CDR3 is TGCAGCGTCCCTAGCGGGGGTCGTTCCTACAATGAGCAGTTCTTC.